The entry below describes one TCR beta chain. This sample stems from a study of blood T cells in healthy people across ages. A second PCR of roughly 7 to 11 cycles used a sample-barcoded 5' primer and a J-beta primer mix. TCRdb redid the calling of the 5' RACE reads with MiXCR, one entry per CDR3 protein. Found here are over 600,000 distinct CDR3 sequences, under 25% of them singletons; the top ten hold roughly 3.9%. Sequenced sample: blood. This TCR was recovered from a man between 65 and 85 years old in good health.

DNA for the CDR3: TGCAGTGCTAGGAAGCGGGAGGGACCCTACGAGCAGTACTTC. The encoded protein is CSARKREGPYEQYF. The rearrangement uses TRBV20-1 and TRBJ2-7; 10 bases are a match to TRBD2. V was clipped by 3 bases and J by 2 bases; unmatched bases: 4. There are 14 residues in the CDR3. CDR1 and CDR2 (germline): DFQATT, SNEGSKA (reference sequence).